This TCR beta chain was sequenced for a study of CD8 T cells in ankylosing spondylitis. Study findings and constraints: Blood of patients with ankylosing spondylitis appeared to be characterized by a TCR beta motif of eight or nine highly homologous variants.

Unmatched junction bases numbered 12, after V lost 3 bases and J lost 8 bases. This CDR3 has 15 residues. Germline CDR1 is SGHKS and CDR2 is YYEKEE (reference sequence). Each CDR3 protein is one row after TCRdb ran MiXCR on the 5' RACE reads. The sample records 150,000 to 200,000 distinct CDR3 sequences, about 9.9% being singletons. In this sample, this clonotype turned up a few times. The target antigen is unknown. V is TRBV5-5 and J is TRBJ1-1; 8 nucleotides match TRBD1. The sample comprised blood, either unsorted or a sorted T cell fraction (not recorded which). This receptor was identified in a male donor with ankylosing spondylitis or in good health (not recorded which). CDR3 residues: CASSSWTGRHSEAFF. DNA for the CDR3: TGTGCCAGCAGCTCTTGGACAGGGCGTCATTCGGAAGCTTTCTTT.